A single sample is the source of the 24 T cell receptor beta chains below, sequenced in a study of T cell repertoires in cytomegalovirus infection. TCRdb reprocessed the reads with MiXCR, giving one entry per CDR3 protein. The data contain 560,000 or so distinct CDR3 sequences, more than 15% of them singletons. The sequenced material came from CD8+ T cells from PBMCs. Receptors originate from a human donor in good health (CMV status not recorded). Some clones in this sample may be carry-over from other donors' samples.

The genes are TRBV12-3 or TRBV12-4 and TRBJ2-7, with D possibly TRBD1 on 6 matching bases. The CDR3 is made up of 14 amino acids. V was pared by 3 bases and J by 6 bases, with 15 bases between. CDR3 in DNA: TGTGCCAGCAGTTTTGTCAGGGGCGAGGTCGAGCAGTACTTC. The encoded protein is CASSFVRGEVEQYF.

This clonotype was recorded at least ten times. V is TRBV11-2 and J is TRBJ1-4, with D unresolved. Trimming pared 5 bases from V and 8 bases from J, leaving 9 bases between. CDR1 and CDR2 (germline): SGHAT, FQNNGV. This CDR3 has 12 amino acids. This CDR3 is CASSPSREKLFF. The DNA of the CDR3 is TGTGCCAGCAGCCCGTCTAGGGAAAAACTGTTTTTT.

This sequence joins TRBV5-1 and TRBJ2-7, with D possibly TRBD1 on 6 matching bases. This CDR3 has 12 amino acids. The ends were cut back, 4 bases at V and 6 bases at J, with 11 bases in the middle. Germline V lookup: CDR1 SGHRS, CDR2 YFSETQ. The CDR3: CASSQGQIEQYF. In DNA, the CDR3 is TGCGCCAGCAGCCAGGGACAAATCGAGCAGTACTTC.

This clonotype came up a few times. This chain links TRBV9 with TRBJ2-1; 11 bases are a match to TRBD2. The CDR3 runs 16 residues. CDR1 SGDLS and CDR2 YYNGEE come from the germline V gene. J was trimmed by 8 bases and V by 3 bases; bases with no gene match: 10. The CDR3 DNA is TGTGCCAGCAGCGCGAGAACTAGCGGGAGCTATTATGAGCAGTTCTTC. Its translation is CASSARTSGSYYEQFF.

This clonotype was found a few times. V gene TRBV27 combines with J gene TRBJ2-7; D is perhaps TRBD2 (6 bases). Germline V gives CDR1 MNHEY, CDR2 SMNVEV (reference sequence). The ends were cut back, 8 bases at V and 3 bases at J, with 11 bases in the middle. The CDR3 has 12 residues. CDR3 sequence: CASSGLNYEQYF. The CDR3 DNA is TGTGCCAGCTCCGGACTAAACTACGAGCAGTACTTC.

This sequence joins TRBV6-5 and TRBJ1-5; 7 bases agree with TRBD1. Germline trimming cut 4 bases from V and 5 bases from J; bases unmatched to any gene: 20. The CDR3 loop spans 19 amino acids. The V gene's germline CDR1 is MNHEY and CDR2 SVGAGI. CDR3 nucleotides: TGTGCCAGCAGTTTAGCTTACCCACACAGGGGCGTTGTCGATCAGCCCCAGCATTTT. Residues: CASSLAYPHRGVVDQPQHF.

The chain combines TRBV12-3 or TRBV12-4 with TRBJ1-2; D gene uncertain. Between the trimmed V and J ends, which lost 11 bases and 2 bases, there was a span of 9 bases. The CDR3 covers 11 residues. The CDR3 DNA reads TGTGCCGCGGGAGGCAACTATGGCTACACCTTC. Its translation: CAAGGNYGYTF.

Points on this clonotype: As the CDR3 is not closed by the conserved phenylalanine or tryptophan, this likely results from a read error. Because the CDR3's place on the DNA is in doubt, the DNA is left out and the CDR3 is given as listed by TCRdb. This chain uses TRBV7-2 with TRBJ2-1. The CDR3 extends over 12 residues, inclusive of both ends. From germline, CDR1 is SGHTA and CDR2 FQGNSA. CDR3: CASSPSYNEQLL.

This rearrangement joins TRBV13 to TRBJ2-7, with no clear D. The CDR3 sequence is 14 residues long. Germline V gene lookup returns CDR1 PRHDT and CDR2 FYEKMQ (reference sequence). Deletions cut 5 bases from V and 0 bases from J, with 11 bases between. The CDR3 nucleotides read TGTGCCAGCAGCCCCGCCCGGGTCTCCTACGAGCAGTACTTC. Amino acid sequence: CASSPARVSYEQYF.

This clonotype showed up many times. This chain uses TRBV12-3 or TRBV12-4 with TRBJ2-2; D is unclear. V was cut by 2 bases and J by 2 bases, with 9 bases left in between. CDR3 length equals 15 residues. The CDR3 coding sequence is TGTGCCAGCAGTTTAATTATTGCCAACACCGGGGAGCTGTTTTTT. It codes for CASSLIIANTGELFF.

A few counts support this clonotype. This chain joins TRBV12-5 and TRBJ2-5; tentatively, D is TRBD2 (5 bases). Trimming took off 5 bases at V and 9 bases at J, with 10 bases between the two ends. The length of the CDR3 is 11 residues. Looked up from germline, CDR1 is LGHNT and CDR2 is FRNRAP. DNA of the CDR3: TGTGCTAGTGGTCCCTCCGGGGCCCAGTACTTC. Translation gives CASGPSGAQYF.

This clonotype was seen more than once but under ten times. A much larger clonotype is one base distant, so this may be a read error. This chain connects TRBV25-1 to TRBJ1-5; weak D call: TRBD1 (6 bases). Germline V CDR1 and CDR2: MGHDK, SYGVNS. With 3 bases removed from V and 4 bases from J, the gap between germline ends came to 10 bases. The CDR3 extends over 14 amino acids. This CDR3 is CASSDHQGNQPQHF. In nucleotides, the CDR3 is TGTGCCAGCAGTGACCACCAGGGGAATCAGCCCCAGCATTTT.

This clonotype was recorded at least ten times. This chain uses TRBV5-1 with TRBJ1-1; TRBD1 might be the D (5 bases). Per germline, CDR1 SGHRS and CDR2 YFSETQ. This CDR3 region has 14 residues. The V gene lost 4 bases and the J gene lost 3 bases, with 13 bases spanning the gap. CDR3 amino acids: CASSPRGRDTEAFF. CDR3 nucleotides: TGCGCCAGCAGCCCAAGGGGTAGGGACACTGAAGCTTTCTTT.

Comments on this clonotype: An end of the junction differs from the germline gene, which may be a read error. The gene calls are TRBV14 and TRBJ1-2; D remains unclear. The CDR3 spans 13 residues. Germline V CDR1 and CDR2: SGHDN, FVKESK. CDR3 region: CASSHGPNYVYTF. Written as DNA, the CDR3 is TGTGCCAGCAGCCACGGTCCAAACTATGTCTACACCTTC.

This clonotype was found a few times. The J gene is TRBJ2-1, the V gene TRBV10-2, with unresolved D. Germline CDR1 is WSHSY and CDR2 is SAAADI. Trimming pared 0 bases from V and 3 bases from J, leaving 6 bases between. CDR3 length equals 14 residues. The DNA for the CDR3 is TGCGCCAGCAGTGAGTCGGCCAACTACAATGAGCAGTTCTTC. Protein product: CASSESANYNEQFF.

This clonotype was found many times. The chain joins TRBV7-3 to TRBJ2-2; no definite D call. CDR1 is SGHTA and CDR2 is FQGTGA in the germline V gene. The CDR3 length is 12 residues. V was cut by 1 base and J by 5 bases, with 2 bases left in between. The CDR3 region has the DNA TGTGCCAGCAGCTTAAAAACCGGGGAGCTGTTTTTT. This codes for CASSLKTGELFF.

The chain has TRBV6-1 and TRBJ1-6; the D gene is possibly TRBD1 (5 bases). Between the trimmed V and J ends, which lost 3 bases and 8 bases, there was a span of 20 bases. The CDR3 runs to 17 residues. CDR1 is MNHNS, CDR2 SASEGT, per germline. The CDR3 coding sequence is TGTGCCAGCAGTGACCCTCGGGGCGCGGGTCGAGATTCACCCCTCCACTTT. Translating gives CASSDPRGAGRDSPLHF.

In its sample, this clonotype was seen many times. V is TRBV12-3 or TRBV12-4 and J is TRBJ2-2; D is unclear. The CDR3 consists of 15 residues. Trimming took 5 bases from V and 5 from J, leaving 15 bases between them. DNA for the CDR3: TGTGCCAGCAGTGTCATGTCGAGCCTTACCGGGGAGCTGTTTTTT. This encodes CASSVMSSLTGELFF.

The genes are TRBV29-1 and TRBJ1-4; D is unclear. The CDR3 has 13 amino acids. Looked up from germline, CDR1 is SQVTM and CDR2 is ANQGSEA. V lost 3 bases to trimming and J lost 0 bases, with 5 bases between them. The CDR3 DNA follows: TGCAGCGTTGACACCCCAACTAATGAAAAACTGTTTTTT. This codes for CSVDTPTNEKLFF.

A few counts support this clonotype. The chain uses TRBV7-9 and TRBJ1-3; D uncertain. Germline CDR1 SEHNR, CDR2 FQNEAQ (reference sequence). This CDR3 spans 22 amino acids. V lost 1 base to trimming and J lost 0 bases, with 28 bases between them. CDR3 nucleotide sequence: TGTGCCAGCAGCTTAGTTAGATTCGAAGTGTGGGTGACCGGCAGCTCTGGAAACACCATATATTTT. Its translation: CASSLVRFEVWVTGSSGNTIYF.

Ten or more counts support this clonotype. The genes are TRBV7-9 and TRBJ1-1; D unclear. Germline values: CDR1 SEHNR, CDR2 FQNEAQ (reference sequence). The CDR3 extends over 14 amino acids. Trimming pared 1 base from V and 4 bases from J, leaving 10 bases between. The DNA for the CDR3 is TGTGCCAGCAGCTTAGAGGGCACGTTCACTGAAGCTTTCTTT. Translated, it gives CASSLEGTFTEAFF.

This clonotype showed up many times. The chain uses TRBV6-1 and TRBJ2-1; D possibly uses TRBD1 or TRBD2 (5 bases each). The CDR3 runs 15 residues. With 10 bases removed from V and 0 bases from J, the gap between germline ends came to 16 bases. Germline CDR1 and CDR2: MNHNS and SASEGT. The DNA of the CDR3 is TGTGCCACCACGGGACGCTCAAGCTCCTACAATGAGCAGTTCTTC. Its protein product is CATTGRSSSYNEQFF.

V and J are TRBV14 and TRBJ2-7; D call uncertain. V lost 0 bases and J 1 base, leaving 7 bases between the germline ends. Germline loops: CDR1 SGHDN, CDR2 FVKESK. The CDR3 runs to 14 residues. CDR3 sequence: CASSQDDGSYEQYF. In DNA form, the CDR3 reads TGTGCCAGCAGCCAAGACGACGGATCCTACGAGCAGTACTTC.

This clonotype occurred many times. V usage is TRBV20-1 and J usage is TRBJ2-5; TRBD1 matches at 8 bases. V shed 4 bases and J 4 bases; nucleotides not matched to a gene: 8. CDR1 and CDR2 (germline): DFQATT, SNEGSKA (reference sequence). This CDR3 has 14 residues. The CDR3 sequence is CSAKDREARETQYF. The DNA for the CDR3 is TGCAGTGCTAAGGACAGGGAGGCGAGAGAGACCCAGTACTTC.